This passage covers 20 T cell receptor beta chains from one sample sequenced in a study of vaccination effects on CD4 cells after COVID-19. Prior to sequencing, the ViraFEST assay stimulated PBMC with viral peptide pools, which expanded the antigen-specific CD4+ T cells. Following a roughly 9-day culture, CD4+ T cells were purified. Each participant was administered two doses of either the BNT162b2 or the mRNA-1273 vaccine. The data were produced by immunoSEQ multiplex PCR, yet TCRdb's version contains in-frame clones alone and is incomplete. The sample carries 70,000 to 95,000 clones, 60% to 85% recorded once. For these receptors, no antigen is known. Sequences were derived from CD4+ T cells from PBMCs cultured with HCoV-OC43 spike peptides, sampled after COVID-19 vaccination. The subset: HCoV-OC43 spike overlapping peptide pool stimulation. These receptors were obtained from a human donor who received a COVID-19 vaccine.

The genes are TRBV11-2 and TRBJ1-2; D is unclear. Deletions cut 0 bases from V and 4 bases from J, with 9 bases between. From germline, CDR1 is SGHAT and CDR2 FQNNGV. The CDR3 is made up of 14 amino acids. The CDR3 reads CASSLESRFYGYTF. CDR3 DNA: TGTGCCAGCAGCTTAGAGAGCAGGTTCTATGGCTACACCTTC. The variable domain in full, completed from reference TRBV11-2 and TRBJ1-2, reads EAGVAQSPRYKIIEKRQSVAFWCNPISGHATLYWYQQILGQGPKLLIQFQNNGVVDDSQLPKDRFSAERLKGVDSTLKIQPAKLEDSAVYLCASSLESRFYGYTFGSGTRLTVV.

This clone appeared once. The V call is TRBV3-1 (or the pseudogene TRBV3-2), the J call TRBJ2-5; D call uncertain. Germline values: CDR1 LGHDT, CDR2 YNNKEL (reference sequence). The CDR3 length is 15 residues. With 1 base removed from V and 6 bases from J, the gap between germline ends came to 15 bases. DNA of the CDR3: TGTGCCAGCAGCCAAGGGGTCCCGGGTGACAAGACCCAGTACTTC. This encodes CASSQGVPGDKTQYF.

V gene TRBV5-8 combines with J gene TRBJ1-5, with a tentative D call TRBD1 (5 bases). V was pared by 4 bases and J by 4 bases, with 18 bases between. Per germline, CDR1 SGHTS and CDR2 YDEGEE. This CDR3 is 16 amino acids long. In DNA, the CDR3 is TGTGCCAGCAGCCGAGGGGTGTCAGACTCGAATCAGCCCCAGCATTTT. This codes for CASSRGVSDSNQPQHF.

CDR3 sequence: CASSEGQGDSPLHF. The CDR3 region has the DNA TGCGCCAGCAGCGAGGGACAGGGCGATTCACCCCTCCACTTT. The V and J genes are TRBV5-1 and TRBJ1-6; TRBD1 agrees at 9 bases. The CDR3 loop spans 14 amino acids. Germline V lookup: CDR1 SGHRS, CDR2 YFSETQ. The junction had 4 bases not matched to a gene; V was cut back by 4 bases and J by 8 bases.

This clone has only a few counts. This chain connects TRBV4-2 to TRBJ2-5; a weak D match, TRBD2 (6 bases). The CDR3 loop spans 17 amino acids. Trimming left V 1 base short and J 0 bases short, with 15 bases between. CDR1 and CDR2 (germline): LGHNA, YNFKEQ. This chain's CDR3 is CASSQVGTASDQETQYF. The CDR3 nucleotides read TGTGCCAGCAGCCAAGTGGGGACCGCTAGCGACCAAGAGACCCAGTACTTC.

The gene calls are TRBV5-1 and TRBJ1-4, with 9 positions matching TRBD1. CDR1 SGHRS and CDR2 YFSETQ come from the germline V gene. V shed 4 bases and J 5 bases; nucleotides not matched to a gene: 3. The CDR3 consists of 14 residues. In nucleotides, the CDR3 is TGCGCCAGCAGCGCGGGACAGGGCAATGAAAAACTGTTTTTT. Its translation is CASSAGQGNEKLFF.

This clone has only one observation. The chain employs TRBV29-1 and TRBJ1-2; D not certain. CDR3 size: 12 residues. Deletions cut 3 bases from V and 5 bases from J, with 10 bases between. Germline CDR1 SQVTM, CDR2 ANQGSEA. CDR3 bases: TGCAGCGTTGAGTCATTGGGGTATGGCTACACCTTC. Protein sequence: CSVESLGYGYTF.

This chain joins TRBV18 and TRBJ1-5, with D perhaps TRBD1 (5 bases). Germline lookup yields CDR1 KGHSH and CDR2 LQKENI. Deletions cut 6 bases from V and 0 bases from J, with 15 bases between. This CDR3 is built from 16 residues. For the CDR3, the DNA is TGTGCCAGCTCCCGGTACGGGGGAAATAGCAATCAGCCCCAGCATTTT. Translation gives CASSRYGGNSNQPQHF.

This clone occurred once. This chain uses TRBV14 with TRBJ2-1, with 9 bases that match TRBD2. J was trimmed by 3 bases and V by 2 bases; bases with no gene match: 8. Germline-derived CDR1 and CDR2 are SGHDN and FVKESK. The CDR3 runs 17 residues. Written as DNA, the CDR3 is TGTGCCAGCAGCCAAAGGCCTAGCGGGGTTTTCTACAATGAGCAGTTCTTC. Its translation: CASSQRPSGVFYNEQFF.

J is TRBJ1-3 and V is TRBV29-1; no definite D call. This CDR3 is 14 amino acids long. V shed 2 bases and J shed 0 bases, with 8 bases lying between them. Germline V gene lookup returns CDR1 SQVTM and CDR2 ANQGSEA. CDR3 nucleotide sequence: TGCAGCGTTGAACCCATATACTCTGGAAACACCATATATTTT. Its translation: CSVEPIYSGNTIYF.

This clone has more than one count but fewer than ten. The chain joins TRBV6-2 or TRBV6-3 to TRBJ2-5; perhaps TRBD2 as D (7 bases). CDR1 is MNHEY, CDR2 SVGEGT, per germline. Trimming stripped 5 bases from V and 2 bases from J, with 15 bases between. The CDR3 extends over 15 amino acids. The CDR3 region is CASSIKGGRQETQYF. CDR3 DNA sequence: TGTGCCAGCAGTATTAAGGGGGGGAGACAAGAGACCCAGTACTTC.

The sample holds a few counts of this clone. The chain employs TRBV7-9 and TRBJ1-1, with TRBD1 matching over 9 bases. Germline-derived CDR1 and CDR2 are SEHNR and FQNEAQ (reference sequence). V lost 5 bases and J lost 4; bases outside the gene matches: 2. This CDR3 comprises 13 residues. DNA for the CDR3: TGTGCCAGCAGCCGGACAGGGGTCACTGAAGCTTTCTTT. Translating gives CASSRTGVTEAFF.

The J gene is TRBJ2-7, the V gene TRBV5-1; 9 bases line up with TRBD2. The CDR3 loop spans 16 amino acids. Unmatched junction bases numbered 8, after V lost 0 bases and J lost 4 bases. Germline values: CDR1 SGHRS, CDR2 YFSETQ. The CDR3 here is CASSLGGSGGAYEQYV. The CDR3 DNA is TGCGCCAGCAGCTTGGGGGGTAGCGGGGGCGCATACGAGCAGTACGTC.

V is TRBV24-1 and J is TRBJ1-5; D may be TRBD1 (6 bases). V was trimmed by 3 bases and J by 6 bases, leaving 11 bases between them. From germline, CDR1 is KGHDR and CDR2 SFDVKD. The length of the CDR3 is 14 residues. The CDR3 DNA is TGTGCCACCAGTGATCCTAGGGGGGGTCAGCCCCAGCATTTT. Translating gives CATSDPRGGQPQHF.

CDR3 sequence: CASSKFTGSADTQYF. The CDR3 DNA follows: TGTGCCAGCAGCAAATTTACAGGGTCGGCAGATACGCAGTATTTT. This rearrangement joins TRBV7-9 to TRBJ2-3, with D maybe TRBD1 (6 bases). The CDR3 contains 15 residues. V gave up 5 bases and J gave up 4 bases, with 16 bases separating them. Germline values: CDR1 SEHNR, CDR2 FQNEAQ (reference sequence). Filled out from reference TRBV7-9 and TRBJ2-3, the complete variable domain reads DTGVSQNPRHKITKRGQNVTFRCDPISEHNRLYWYRQTLGQGPEFLTYFQNEAQLEKSRLLSDRFSAERPKGSFSTLEIQRTEQGDSAMYLCASSKFTGSADTQYFGPGTRLTVL.

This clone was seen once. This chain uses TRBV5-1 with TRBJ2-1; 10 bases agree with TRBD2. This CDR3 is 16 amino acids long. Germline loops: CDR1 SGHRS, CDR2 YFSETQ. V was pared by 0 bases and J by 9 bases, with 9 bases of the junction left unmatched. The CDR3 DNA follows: TGCGCCAGCAGCTTGGTCCCCAGCGGGGGGGCCGGTGAGCAGTTCTTC. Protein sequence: CASSLVPSGGAGEQFF.

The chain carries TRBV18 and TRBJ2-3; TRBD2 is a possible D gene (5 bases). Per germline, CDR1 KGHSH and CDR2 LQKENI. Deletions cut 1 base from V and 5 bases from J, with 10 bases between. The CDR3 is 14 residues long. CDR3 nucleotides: TGTGCCAGCTCACCACTGGGAGAAAGAGATACGCAGTATTTT. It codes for CASSPLGERDTQYF.

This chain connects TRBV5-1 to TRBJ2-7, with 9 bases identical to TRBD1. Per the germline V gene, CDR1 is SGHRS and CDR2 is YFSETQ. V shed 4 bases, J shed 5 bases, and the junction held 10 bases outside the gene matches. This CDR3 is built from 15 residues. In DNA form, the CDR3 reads TGCGCCAGCAGCCACGGGACAGGGACTTTCGACGAGCAGTACGTC. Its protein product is CASSHGTGTFDEQYV.

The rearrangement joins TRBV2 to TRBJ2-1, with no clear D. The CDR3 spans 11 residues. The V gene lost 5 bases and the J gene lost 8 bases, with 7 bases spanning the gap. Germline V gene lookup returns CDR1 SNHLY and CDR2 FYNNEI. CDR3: CASSSTDEQFF. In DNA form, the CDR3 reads TGTGCCAGCAGTAGTACCGATGAGCAGTTCTTC.

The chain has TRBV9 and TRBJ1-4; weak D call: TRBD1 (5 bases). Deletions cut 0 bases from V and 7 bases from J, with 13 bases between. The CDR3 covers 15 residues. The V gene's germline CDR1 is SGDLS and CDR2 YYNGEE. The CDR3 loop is CASSVEGARSEKLFF. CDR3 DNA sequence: TGTGCCAGCAGCGTAGAAGGGGCGAGGAGTGAAAAACTGTTTTTT.